The 9 T cell receptor beta chains given below trace back to one sample, sequenced in a study of blood T cell repertoires in COVID-19. Using immunoSEQ multiplex PCR, the repertoire was profiled, and TCRdb retains in-frame clones only, with some absent. The top ten hold about 18% of the sample, which has about 56,000 clones, roughly nine tenths seen once. Sequenced input: peripheral blood. Receptor source: a human donor in a cohort sampled during active COVID-19.

This clone was recorded only once. The chain joins TRBV30 to TRBJ1-6; D is unresolved. The CDR3 sequence is 11 residues long. Trimming shortened V by 5 bases and J by 10 bases, and 9 bases separated the two germline ends. Germline CDR1 and CDR2: GTSNPN and SVGIG (reference sequence). CDR3 DNA sequence: TGTGCCTGGTCAGAGGGCTCACCCCTCCACTTT. Translated, it gives CAWSEGSPLHF.

V is TRBV5-1 and J is TRBJ2-3; D remains ambiguous. The CDR3 runs to 15 residues. The germline V and J ends were trimmed by 5 bases and 1 base, with 14 bases remaining between them. Germline loops: CDR1 SGHRS, CDR2 YFSETQ. CDR3 coding DNA: TGCGCCAGCAGGTCCACATCCCGGGGCACAGATACGCAGTATTTT. This codes for CASRSTSRGTDTQYF.

This chain connects TRBV13 to TRBJ2-4; D unresolved. The CDR3 extends over 12 amino acids. V lost 5 bases, J lost 5 bases, and 7 bases lay in between. Germline CDR1 reads PRHDT; CDR2 reads FYEKMQ (reference sequence). The CDR3 protein is CASSRQENIQYF. The CDR3 DNA is TGTGCCAGCAGCAGGCAGGAAAACATTCAGTACTTC.

The chain uses TRBV7-9 and TRBJ1-1; D may be TRBD1 (5 bases). Germline V CDR1 and CDR2: SEHNR, FQNEAQ (reference sequence). This CDR3 is 15 amino acids long. V lost 5 bases and J lost 1, with 14 bases in between. Written as DNA, the CDR3 is TGTGCCAGCAGCCCAGCCCCTCAGGGGAACACTGAAGCTTTCTTT. It specifies CASSPAPQGNTEAFF. The full variable domain, its missing parts supplied by reference TRBV7-9 and TRBJ1-1, is DTGVSQNPRHKITKRGQNVTFRCDPISEHNRLYWYRQTLGQGPEFLTYFQNEAQLEKSRLLSDRFSAERPKGSFSTLEIQRTEQGDSAMYLCASSPAPQGNTEAFFGQGTRLTVV.

The gene calls are TRBV28 and TRBJ1-5; D might be TRBD1 (6 bases). The CDR3 is 18 residues long. The germline gives CDR1 MDHEN, CDR2 SYDVKM. Trimming removed 6 bases at V and 2 bases at J, with 23 bases between. The CDR3 DNA is TGTGCCAGCAGCTCCCCTATACAGGGAACGGTCGGCAATCAGCCCCAGCATTTT. Translation: CASSSPIQGTVGNQPQHF.

The CDR3 spells CATSREGGGAYEQYF. The DNA of the CDR3 is TGTGCCACCAGCAGAGAGGGCGGGGGGGCCTACGAGCAGTACTTC. The chain is built from TRBV15 and TRBJ2-7; 9 bases fit TRBD2. The V segment lost 0 bases and the J segment 2 bases; nucleotides outside the gene matches: 2. The CDR3 length is 15 residues. Germline-derived CDR1 and CDR2 are LNHNV and YYDKDF (reference sequence).

This chain uses TRBV5-1 with TRBJ2-5; a weak D match, TRBD1 (6 bases). V shed 3 bases and J shed 2 bases, with 14 bases lying between them. This CDR3 contains 15 residues. Looked up from germline, CDR1 is SGHRS and CDR2 is YFSETQ. The CDR3 sequence: CASSSAQGKQETQYF. CDR3 DNA sequence: TGCGCCAGCAGCTCCGCCCAGGGGAAACAAGAGACCCAGTACTTC.

A single count supports this clone. V is TRBV12-5 and J is TRBJ1-2, with 9 bases lining up with TRBD1. V trimming: 5 bases; J trimming: 6 bases; junction bases outside the gene matches: 7. Germline V gene data show CDR1 as LGHNT and CDR2 as FRNRAP. The CDR3 consists of 14 residues. The CDR3 reads CASGQGQGSDGYTF. CDR3 coding DNA: TGTGCTAGTGGTCAAGGACAGGGGTCGGATGGCTACACCTTC.

The rearrangement uses TRBV19 and TRBJ2-2; 8 bases agree with TRBD1. Germline loops: CDR1 LNHDA, CDR2 SQIVND (reference sequence). The CDR3 contains 15 residues. J gave up 5 bases and V 8 bases, and 10 bases lay outside the gene matches. In DNA, the CDR3 is TGTGCCAGTCACCGACAGGGGATAGGGACCGGGGAGCTGTTTTTT. It is translated as CASHRQGIGTGELFF.